A single sample is the source of the 13 T cell receptor beta chains below, sequenced in a study of early T cells in non-severe SARS-CoV-2 infection. TCRdb itself ran the 5' RACE reads through MiXCR, one entry per CDR3 protein. The data hold tens of thousands of distinct CDR3 sequences, with 20% observed a single time. Material: whole blood, obtained at baseline. Receptors originate from an adult who was a healthcare worker with PCR-confirmed SARS-CoV-2 infection or an uninfected control (not recorded which).

This clonotype has a single count. V usage is TRBV19 and J usage is TRBJ1-1, with 7 bases fitting TRBD1. Germline V lookup: CDR1 LNHDA, CDR2 SQIVND (reference sequence). The V and J ends lost 7 bases and 6 bases, in that order; junction bases with no gene match: 5. This CDR3 region has 12 residues. The chain's CDR3 is CASTRGGAEAFF. The CDR3 DNA reads as TGTGCCAGTACCAGGGGGGGCGCTGAAGCTTTCTTT. The whole variable domain, remainder taken from reference TRBV19 and TRBJ1-1, is DGGITQSPKYLFRKEGQNVTLSCEQNLNHDAMYWYRQDPGQGLRLIYYSQIVNDFQKGDIAEGYSVSREKKESFPLTVTSAQKNPTAFYLCASTRGGAEAFFGQGTRLTVV.

The chain joins TRBV4-1 to TRBJ1-1; D is ambiguous. This CDR3 region has 18 residues. V dropped 1 base and J dropped 1 base, with 19 bases sitting between them. CDR1 and CDR2 (germline): MGHRA, YSYEKL. CDR3 loop: CASSQVSRLDQTNTEAFF. The CDR3 DNA reads as TGCGCCAGCAGCCAAGTTTCTCGACTTGACCAGACGAACACTGAAGCTTTCTTT.

Points on this clonotype: A clone one base away is much larger, so this may be a read error. The chain is built from TRBV6-1 and TRBJ2-7; no reliable D call. V was cut by 4 bases and J by 7 bases, with 14 bases left in between. Germline-derived CDR1 and CDR2 are MNHNS and SASEGT. The CDR3 is 13 amino acids. The CDR3 nucleotides read TGTGCCAGCAGTGGATATGAGTTCGGAGAGCAGTACTTC. It translates to CASSGYEFGEQYF.

The sample holds many counts of this clonotype. This chain connects TRBV7-6 to TRBJ2-5; D uncertain. The germline V gene encodes CDR1 SGHVS and CDR2 FNYEAQ. The CDR3 runs 15 residues. The V end was cut by 4 bases, the J end by 7 bases, with 19 bases between. The CDR3 spells CASSSDSSNGGTQYF. The CDR3 region has the DNA TGTGCCAGCAGCTCCGATAGTTCCAACGGCGGGACCCAGTACTTC.

The rearrangement joins TRBV10-3 to TRBJ2-3; no clear D gene. The CDR3 spans 11 residues. CDR1 and CDR2 from the germline V gene are ENHRY and SYGVKD. The germline V and J ends were trimmed by 4 bases and 2 bases, with 1 base remaining between them. CDR3 in DNA: TGTGCCATCAGTGCCACAGATACGCAGTATTTT. Translation gives CAISATDTQYF.

This clonotype appeared a few times. V and J are TRBV9 and TRBJ1-2, with D hard to call. The CDR3 loop spans 14 amino acids. Per the germline V gene, CDR1 is SGDLS and CDR2 is YYNGEE. Trimming stripped 0 bases from V and 7 bases from J, with 13 bases between. The CDR3 nucleotides are TGTGCCAGCAGCGTAGGGATCGAGGCTGGTGGCTACACCTTC. As protein: CASSVGIEAGGYTF.

The J gene is TRBJ2-1, the V gene TRBV20-1, with 16 bases identical to TRBD2. With V trimmed by 3 bases and J by 7 bases, 6 bases remained unmatched. This CDR3 spans 16 amino acids. CDR1 and CDR2 from the germline V gene are DFQATT and SNEGSKA (reference sequence). CDR3: CSASLPGLAGGNEQFF. The CDR3, as DNA: TGCAGTGCTAGCTTGCCGGGACTAGCGGGGGGGAATGAGCAGTTCTTC.

The genes are TRBV18 and TRBJ1-1, with TRBD1 as a possible D gene (5 bases). Germline V gene lookup returns CDR1 KGHSH and CDR2 LQKENI. The V and J ends lost 4 bases and 7 bases respectively, with 16 bases between them. CDR3 length: 14 residues. CDR3 DNA: TGTGCCAGCTCACGTACACAGGAAAGCCTTGAAGCTTTCTTT. Translating gives CASSRTQESLEAFF.

This clonotype showed up just a few times. The chain carries TRBV11-1 and TRBJ1-1; no clear D gene. The CDR3 loop spans 15 amino acids. Deletions cut 2 bases from V and 5 bases from J, with 15 bases between. Germline-derived CDR1 and CDR2 are SGHAT and FQDESV (reference sequence). DNA for the CDR3: TGTGCCAGCAGCTTACCGTCCACCACGGGGACTGAAGCTTTCTTT. Its translation is CASSLPSTTGTEAFF.

This clonotype was seen more than once but under ten times. This rearrangement joins TRBV7-3 to TRBJ2-7, with TRBD1 identical over 10 bases. Per germline, CDR1 SGHTA and CDR2 FQGTGA. CDR3 length equals 15 residues. The trim removed 6 bases at V and 6 bases at J, leaving 11 bases unmatched. This CDR3 reads CASSYQPGQGTEQYF. The CDR3, as DNA: TGTGCCAGCAGTTACCAACCGGGACAGGGGACCGAGCAGTACTTC.

The V call is TRBV4-2, the J call TRBJ2-7; either TRBD1 or TRBD2 may fit D (5 bases each). Germline CDR1 and CDR2: LGHNA and YNFKEQ. The CDR3 sequence is 15 residues long. V lost 1 base and J lost 1, with 11 bases in between. CDR3: CASSQGTRGSYEQYF. CDR3 nucleotides: TGTGCCAGCAGCCAAGGGACAAGAGGGTCCTACGAGCAGTACTTC.

This clonotype was counted ten times or more. The chain joins TRBV27 to TRBJ2-3, with TRBD2 matching 9 bases. Germline CDR1 is MNHEY and CDR2 is SMNVEV (reference sequence). The V gene end was trimmed by 8 bases and the J gene end by 2 bases; junction bases not matched to a gene: 5. The CDR3 totals 14 residues. The CDR3 is CASQERGVTDTQYF. In nucleotides, the CDR3 is TGTGCCAGCCAGGAGCGGGGGGTCACAGATACGCAGTATTTT.

This clonotype was observed many times. The chain joins TRBV13 to TRBJ2-4, with D perhaps TRBD1 (5 bases). The CDR3 runs to 14 residues. CDR1 and CDR2 (germline): PRHDT, FYEKMQ (reference sequence). V lost 5 bases and J 10 bases, leaving 18 bases between the germline ends. CDR3 loop: CASSIKPTDKIQYF. CDR3 sequence (DNA): TGTGCCAGCAGCATAAAACCGACAGATAAAATTCAGTACTTC.